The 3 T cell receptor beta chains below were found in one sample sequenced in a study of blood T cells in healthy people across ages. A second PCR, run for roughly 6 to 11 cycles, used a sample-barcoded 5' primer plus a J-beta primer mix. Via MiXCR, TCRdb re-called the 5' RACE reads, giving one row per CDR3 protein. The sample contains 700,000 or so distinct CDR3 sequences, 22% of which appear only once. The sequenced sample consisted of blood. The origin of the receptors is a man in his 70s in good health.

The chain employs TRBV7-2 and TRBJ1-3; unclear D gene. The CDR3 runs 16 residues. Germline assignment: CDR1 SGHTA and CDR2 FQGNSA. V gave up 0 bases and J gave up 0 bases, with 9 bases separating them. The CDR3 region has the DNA TGTGCCAGCAGCTTAGCTCGGCGGAACTCTGGAAACACCATATATTTT. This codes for CASSLARRNSGNTIYF.

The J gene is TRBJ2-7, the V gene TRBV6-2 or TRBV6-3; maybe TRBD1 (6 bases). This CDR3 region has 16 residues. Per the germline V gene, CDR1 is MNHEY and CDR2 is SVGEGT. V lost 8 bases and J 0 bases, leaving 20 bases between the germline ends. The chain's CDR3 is CASLPMKQGFSYEQYF. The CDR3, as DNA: TGTGCCAGCCTCCCGATGAAACAGGGATTCTCCTACGAGCAGTACTTC.

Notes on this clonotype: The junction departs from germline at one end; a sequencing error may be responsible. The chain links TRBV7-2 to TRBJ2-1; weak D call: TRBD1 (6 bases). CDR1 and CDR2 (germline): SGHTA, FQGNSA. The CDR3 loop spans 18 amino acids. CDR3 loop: CASSLEVQGVGSYNGQFF. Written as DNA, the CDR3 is TGTGCCAGCAGCTTAGAGGTACAGGGCGTGGGCTCCTACAATGGGCAGTTCTTC.